The clone carrying this TCR beta chain was counted between two and nine times. Its antigen remains unknown. This specimen comes from a study of CD8 T cells in ankylosing spondylitis. Findings and limits, study-wide: Disease-linked clones were reportedly significantly enriched in matched ankylosing spondylitis synovial fluid. Disease-linked clones had a CD8+ phenotype and relatively low frequency in peripheral blood. A TCR beta motif of roughly eight highly homologous variants seemed to mark ankylosing spondylitis blood.

TCRdb used MiXCR to reprocess the 5' RACE reads, holding one entry per CDR3 protein. The data hold 700,000 to 1,000,000 distinct CDR3 sequences, with about 11% observed a single time. V was cut by 5 bases and J by 0 bases, with 11 bases left in between. There are 14 residues in the CDR3. Looked up from germline, CDR1 is SGHTA and CDR2 is FQGNSA. This clonotype originated in a male donor with ankylosing spondylitis. The material sequenced was blood, either unsorted or a sorted T cell fraction (not recorded which). The chain carries TRBV7-2 and TRBJ2-7; no definite D call. CDR3 DNA: TGTGCCAGCAGCCAAAGGCCCAACTCCTACGAGCAGTACTTC. Amino acids: CASSQRPNSYEQYF.